The source of this TCR beta chain is a study of Ad26.COV2.S vaccination and SARS-CoV-2 variants. At the level of the study: Each vaccinee took Ad26.COV2.S intramuscularly, once or twice 56 days apart.

Data came from immunoSEQ multiplex PCR; TCRdb stores just in-frame clones and leaves some out. In the table there are 300,000 to 400,000 clones, about nine tenths of which are singletons. Regarding treatment: around 19 received Ad26.COV2.S at low or high dose, single or two shots; five or six received placebo; per-sample allocation not given. Collection of the samples took place on day 63 after the first injection of vaccine or placebo. The table lists this clone with a count of one. The length of the CDR3 is 13 residues. Germline V lookup: CDR1 GTSNPN, CDR2 SVGIG (reference sequence). V lost 0 bases to trimming and J lost 7 bases, with 13 bases between them.

The sequences come from peripheral blood, collected in a trial of Ad26.COV2.S vaccine versus placebo. The genes are TRBV30 and TRBJ2-7; tentative D call: TRBD1 (6 bases). The TCR sequence derives from a person aged 18-65 years who received the Ad26.COV2.S COVID-19 vaccine or a placebo. DNA for the CDR3: TGTGCCTGGAGTGTTCTCCTGGACAGTGAGCAGTACTTC. This translates into CAWSVLLDSEQYF.